The source of this T cell receptor (beta chain) is a study of blood T cell repertoires in COVID-19. V dropped 4 bases and J dropped 5; count of bases not matched to a gene: 2. Germline assignment: CDR1 SGHRS and CDR2 YFSETQ. This CDR3 contains 14 residues. The authors' processing: Cell counts per sample came from amplifying reference gene primers. The assay was immunoSEQ multiplex PCR, and TCRdb's table has in-frame clones only and misses some. Clone size and the V and J calls come from that table; the DNA yielded D and trimming. Seen here are 150,000 to 200,000 clones, around 83% observed once, and the top ten hold under 10%.

This sequence originates from a woman aged 70-85 years with COVID-19, enrolled during active disease. The material sequenced was peripheral blood. The rearrangement joins TRBV5-1 to TRBJ2-1, with 11 bases matching TRBD2. The CDR3 nucleotides read TGCGCCAGCAGCCAGACTAGCGGGAACAATGAGCAGTTCTTC. As protein: CASSQTSGNNEQFF.